This T cell receptor beta chain was captured in a study of response to subunit inactivated influenza vaccine listed by TCRdb under 2018. A note on the overall study: The study used deep quantitative T cell receptor repertoire profiling to track responses to a trivalent subunit inactivated influenza vaccine.

Library preparation used RT-PCR. This sample was sequenced with an Illumina HiSeq 2500. The raw public reads went through TCRdb reprocessing: fastp at Q25, MiXCR clone calling, in-frame beta chains kept. Rows with a matching CDR3 protein are joined into one entry that keeps the most common DNA and genes. The table for this sample lists fewer than 800,000 distinct CDR3 sequences; about 15% of them were counted only once. The ten largest make up approximately 10% of the sample. Study-wide findings and limitations: The authors proposed that each seasonal influenza vaccination may bring in only a limited number of new T cells.

About this clonotype: Its antigen target is currently unknown. No much larger clonotype is one base removed from it; base qualities were not supplied.

CDR1 and CDR2, looked up from the germline V gene, are SGHAT and FQNNGV. There are 14 amino acids in the CDR3, from cysteine to phenylalanine inclusive. The kept DNA is CDR3 alone, 42 bases in frame from the first base. V lost 4 bases and J lost 4 bases, and the count of bases not matched to a germline gene is 7. This TCR came from a man aged 50-59 years who received an inactivated influenza vaccine. Donor details come from another sample of the same person, matched by shared clones. The rearranged segments are TRBV11-2 and TRBJ2-7, and TRBD1 matches 7 of the central bases. The specimen was PBMCs from blood, collected 11 to 12 days after vaccination. The DNA sequence is TGTGCCAGCAGCTCACAGACAGGGAATTACGAGCAGTACTTC. It is translated as CASSSQTGNYEQYF.